This TCR beta chain was identified during a study of cytomegalovirus exposure and HLA in healthy donors (dated by TCRdb to 2017 to 2019). Study-wide context: According to an earlier analysis of around 600 of the donors, about 180 million T cells yielded 90 million to 140 million unique TCR beta sequences and 276 Gb of sequence data. An early release covering some 640 HLA-typed donors comprised 250 to 350 gigabases of sequencing data and around 80 million unique TCR sequences. Among the roughly 400 genotyped donors, around 79% belonged to the genetic ancestry cluster associated with self-reported Caucasian donors. The study aimed to test whether signatures of past pathogen exposure could be identified by cataloging public T cell receptors. The study profiled the T cell repertoires of some 610 subjects by immunosequencing and related them to cytomegalovirus serostatus. A separate validation cohort of 100 to 150 different subjects was used in addition to the 666-subject first cohort. To predict cytomegalovirus infection status, the study brought together high-throughput TCR immunosequencing, statistical association of individual TCRs with disease status, and machine learning. A later analysis re-analyzed previously published TCR beta repertoires from about 600 donors and added high-resolution HLA genotyping to study TCR occurrence patterns. Rather than using new phenotypic data, the later analysis identified candidate immune exposures from TCR beta sequences and from how often those sequences occurred across donors. An earlier analysis of 500 to 750 of the donors applied high-throughput TCR beta sequencing to assess whether each TCR beta V gene segment acted as functional or pseudogenic. Donor age, sex, ethnicity and CMV serostatus were collected together with the repertoire data. A later genetic analysis took genome-wide SNP genotypes for about three fifths of the roughly 700 donors and used that subset as a discovery cohort. Every discovery cohort repertoire had been produced on one sequencing platform. HLA typing included class I and class II loci at four-digit resolution. The number of typed donors differed by locus: roughly 629-640 for A, B, C, DRB1 and DQB1; some 500 for DQA1; roughly 600 for DPA1; and around 450 for DPB1. Because of strong linkage in the cohort, roughly five DR-DQ haplotypes were treated as single units for association and clustering. Among about 400 genotyped donors of the cohort, an average of approximately 200,000 unique TCR beta nucleotide sequences was sequenced per donor, of which approximately 18% were non-productive. Results the study describes overall, beyond this receptor: A further reported finding was that TCR beta sequences accurately predicted the HLA-A and HLA-B alleles for most subjects in the first cohort. Most TCR sequences were seen in very few donors, while some public TCRs were found in many individuals. Some IMGT-functional V segments, including TRBV6-2 and TRBV6-3, could not be distinguished by the 87-base-pair reads and were therefore excluded. A few of the identified cytomegalovirus-associated TCR beta chains were confirmed in vitro to be specific for cytomegalovirus antigens. In a later analysis, several top co-occurrence clusters were reported to appear linked to parvovirus B19, influenza, CMV and Epstein-Barr virus. When HLA alleles, especially DR and DQ, strongly co-occurred, TCR associations were difficult to assign to individual alleles. In a later analysis, most CMV-associated TCR beta chains were found to appear HLA-restricted, with HLA associations seemingly driven largely by CMV exposure. An association between a missense DCLRE1C variant and V-gene and J-gene trimming of TCR beta chains was found in a later genetic analysis and replicated in an independent cohort. A cluster of highly shared sequence variants was judged likely to be a technical artifact of the sequencing pipeline. In this cohort, only TCR beta chains were sequenced, and detectable features were limited by the absence of alpha or paired-chain data. The classifier was reported to diagnose cytomegalovirus status with high specificity and sensitivity in both the original cohort and the validation cohort. According to a later genetic analysis, donors in an Asian-associated ancestry cluster had fewer N-insertions in productive TCRs than the roughly 670-donor mean. In a later analysis, HLA-associated TCR beta chains were found to be more clonally expanded and to have lower generation probabilities than equally common non-associated chains. Because HLA typing was unavailable for some donors at each locus, only the typed subset was used in association tests. The study listed 164 TCR beta chains as associated with cytomegalovirus. Sequencing depth was assumed to be roughly uniform across donors in the presence/absence analyses, though that assumption may not hold. In a later analysis, some 18,000 TCR beta sequences were associated with specific HLA alleles at a false discovery rate of 0.05. According to a later analysis, TCR association rates differed among HLA loci, with DRB1 alleles showing the most associated TCRs and HLA-C alleles showing the fewest. Roughly 17 rarely observed V segments, including chromosome 9 orphons, were excluded from the earlier analysis of a few hundred of the donors because counts were too low. For the cohort, immune exposure information was limited to CMV serostatus. Linkage disequilibrium might explain the correlated functional status among segregating V segments, but an unknown experimental factor could not be excluded. An earlier analysis of 587 of the donors showed that most TCR beta V segments appeared in productive rearrangements either about 87% or about 30% of the time, which broadly matched IMGT annotations. According to the authors, the approach could potentially be generalized to other disease states and immunological phenotypes.

A word on this clone: The clone's antigen remains unknown. No clone much larger than this one lies a single base away; base qualities are absent.

The CDR3 holds 17 amino acids from the cysteine to the phenylalanine. Only CDR3 DNA remains: 51 bases, in frame from the first base. V drops 4 bases and J drops 3 bases, leaving 21 bases in between. Based on the germline V gene, the CDR1 and CDR2 sequences are MNHNS and SASEGT. The cohort comprised around 700 healthy bone marrow donors. All cohort members were sampled while nominally healthy, although unrecorded immune exposures were likely present. The donor was CMV seropositive and belonged to the group of around 300 seropositive cohort members. Every donor gave a peripheral blood sample, and the peripheral blood mononuclear cells from that sample were used for TCR beta sequencing. The Qiagen DNeasy Blood Extraction Kit was used to extract genomic DNA from the blood cell samples. Library preparation was by the immunoSEQ multiplex PCR assay. For the multiplex PCR, a mixture combining 60 forward primers for TCR Vbeta segments and 13 reverse primers for TCR Jbeta segments was used. The CDR3 region of rearranged TCR beta genes was amplified from genomic DNA by a multiplex PCR assay. On the Illumina HiSeq System, the amplified TCR beta libraries were sequenced as 87-base-pair reads. Regarding the original processing steps: A later analysis tallied roughly 78 million unique TCR beta chains across the 666 repertoires, and around 9.9 million of those chains were shared by two or more donors. To remove PCR and sequencing errors, raw reads were error-corrected and collapsed into unique sequences using a nearest-neighbor algorithm that merged closely related sequences. To assign V, D and J gene segments, CDR3 sequences were aligned to IMGT reference sequences. For a sequence to be retained, at least a six-nucleotide match to both a V gene segment and a J gene segment was required. A rearrangement counted as productive if the CDR3 had no stop codons and remained in frame with V and J, and every other rearrangement counted as non-productive. Following IMGT convention, CDR3 was defined as the stretch from the second conserved V-encoded cysteine up to the conserved J-encoded phenylalanine. The earlier analysis of 587 of the donors excluded any sequence lacking an unambiguous match to a single V gene segment. In an earlier analysis of around 600 of the donors, V segments were called functional above 56.7% productive rearrangements and were called segregating when the between-donor standard deviation exceeded 5%. A statistical classification framework was built to diagnose cytomegalovirus status from the catalog of TCR beta chain sequences. V and J gene assignment, in a later analysis, came from comparing TCR nucleotide sequences with IMGT/GENE-DB human TR gene sequences. Using the TCRdist pipeline, a later analysis assigned CDR3 sequences along with most-parsimonious VDJ recombination scenarios. In a later analysis, each TCR beta chain was defined by its CDR3 amino acid sequence together with its V-gene family, and reads without a unique V-gene family were excluded. In a later analysis, fewer than 600 highly shared, low-generation-probability nucleotide sequences were removed to address suspected cross-contamination and a sequencing artifact. A later analysis calculated a clonal expansion index for each public chain from normalized within-repertoire ranks of inferred template counts. A later analysis computed generation probabilities with a VDJ recombination model fitted to out-of-frame rearrangements, and checked the results against IGoR. A later analysis scored TCR-TCR, TCR-HLA and TCR-CMV co-occurrence with hypergeometric tests, applying a repertoire-size bias correction to TCR pairs. To estimate false discovery rates, a later analysis permuted the HLA or CMV assignments 20 times. In a later analysis, co-occurring TCRs were grouped with DBSCAN, and TCRdist sequence similarity was added when clustering was performed within HLA-allele-positive subsets. Repertoires with fewer than 30,000 or more than 120,000 public chains were left out of co-occurrence clustering, as were about 5 repertoires with anomalous nucleotide sharing. Sourced from immuneACCESS, this table was stored by TCRdb with only in-frame sequences that have V and J called. A share of the clones is absent; for the studies checked, an unresolved V gene accounts for under half, and the remainder has no known explanation. Clonal size and the V and J genes are those of that table, whereas D and trimming came from the DNA. The sample records approximately 170,000 clones, around four fifths of which are singletons. Roughly 4% of the sample lies in the top ten.

The sequence links TRBV6-1 to TRBJ1-2; the D gene is possibly TRBD1, with 5 bases matching. The material sequenced was PBMCs. This clonotype was sampled from a man aged 45-65 years in good health and CMV-seropositive. The nucleotides read TGTGCCAGCAGTGGGCCCCACGGGGGAATGTCCGACTATGGCTACACCTTC. Translated, it gives CASSGPHGGMSDYGYTF.